This entry lists 17 T cell receptor beta chains sequenced from one sample in a study of glioma-infiltrating T cells. Amplification of TCR alpha and beta CDR3 regions from RNA used iRepertoire nested multiplex PCR. TCRdb itself ran the multiplex PCR reads through MiXCR, one entry per CDR3 protein. Seen here are roughly 120,000 distinct CDR3 sequences, roughly 24% observed once, and the top ten hold over 12%. Sequencing used glioma tissue, nonneoplastic brain tissue, or PBMCs (not recorded which). The source of these receptors is a human donor with low-grade glioma or glioblastoma, undergoing nonglioma brain surgery, or in good health (not recorded which).

The V gene is TRBV12-3 or TRBV12-4, the J gene TRBJ2-7; 9 nucleotides agree with TRBD1. Trimming cost V 2 bases and J 6 bases; bases outside gene matches: 5. The CDR3 spans 14 residues. CDR3 protein: CASSLPGQGGEQYF. The CDR3 nucleotides are TGTGCCAGCAGTTTACCGGGACAGGGAGGCGAGCAGTACTTC.

Concerning this clonotype: A read error is possible here, since a much larger clone lies one base away. The chain is built from TRBV6-1 and TRBJ1-1; D gene uncertain. The CDR3 runs to 11 residues. CDR1 MNHNS and CDR2 SASEGT come from the germline V gene. Trimming removed 7 bases from V and 5 bases from J, with 8 bases in between. CDR3 amino acids: CASTPVTEAFF. DNA for the CDR3: TGTGCCAGCACTCCGGTTACTGAAGCTTTCTTT.

The V gene is TRBV4-1, the J gene TRBJ2-2, with D perhaps matching TRBD2 (6 bases). The CDR3 extends over 15 amino acids. V gave up 3 bases and J gave up 8 bases, with 16 bases separating them. Germline CDR1 is MGHRA and CDR2 is YSYEKL. The CDR3 DNA sequence: TGCGCCAGCAGCCAGCCAACGGAGGGCACTGGGGAGCTGTTTTTT. It encodes CASSQPTEGTGELFF.

Of note for this clonotype: Compared with germline, one end of the junction differs, possibly owing to a read error. This chain uses TRBV3-1 with TRBJ1-2; D is ambiguous. This CDR3 has 11 residues. Per the germline V gene, CDR1 is LGHDT and CDR2 is YNNKEL (reference sequence). CDR3 nucleotides: TGTGTCAGCAGCCAAGTCGGCGGCTACACCTTC. This gives the protein CVSSQVGGYTF.

At least ten counts were recorded for this clonotype. The V call is TRBV12-3 or TRBV12-4, the J call TRBJ1-2; 9 bases align to TRBD1. Losses at the gene ends were 3 bases for V and 7 bases for J; bases not matched to a gene: 12. The CDR3 totals 16 residues. The CDR3 is CASSFSGQGVILGYTF. CDR3 DNA sequence: TGTGCCAGCAGTTTCTCGGGACAGGGTGTTATCCTTGGCTACACCTTC.

In this sample, this clonotype turned up many times. V gene TRBV6-2 or TRBV6-3 combines with J gene TRBJ2-7; 8 positions match TRBD2. The trim removed 0 bases at V and 4 bases at J, leaving 11 bases unmatched. From germline, CDR1 is MNHEY and CDR2 SVGEGT. This CDR3 spans 17 amino acids. The CDR3 region has the DNA TGTGCCAGCAGTTACTCGATTACGGGAGGGCCCTCTTACGAGCAGTACTTC. Translating gives CASSYSITGGPSYEQYF.

This clonotype was detected once. Being one base from a much bigger clone, this may be a read error. This chain joins TRBV7-9 and TRBJ2-3; TRBD1 matches at 7 bases. The CDR3 is 14 amino acids. V shed 8 bases and J 1 base; nucleotides not matched to a gene: 6. Germline assignment: CDR1 SEHNR and CDR2 FQNEAQ (reference sequence). In nucleotides, the CDR3 is TGTGCCAGCCCTAGGGGACAGCGCACAGATACGCAGTATTTT. It encodes CASPRGQRTDTQYF. Based on the CDR3 plus reference TRBV7-9 and TRBJ2-3, the full variable domain is DTGVSQNPRHKITKRGQNVTFRCDPISEHNRLYWYRQTLGQGPEFLTYFQNEAQLEKSRLLSDRFSAERPKGSFSTLEIQRTEQGDSAMYLCASPRGQRTDTQYFGPGTRLTVL.

The chain uses TRBV7-9 and TRBJ2-2; D ambiguous. There are 14 residues in the CDR3. Trimming shortened V by 0 bases and J by 5 bases, and 7 bases separated the two germline ends. Germline loops: CDR1 SEHNR, CDR2 FQNEAQ (reference sequence). CDR3 DNA: TGTGCCAGCAGCTTAGCGGTGGGGACCGGGGAGCTGTTTTTT. Translation: CASSLAVGTGELFF.

The CDR3 coding sequence is TGCGCCAGCTCGGCCCGGGACAGATTATACGAGCAGTACTTC. This codes for CASSARDRLYEQYF. The rearrangement uses TRBV5-1 and TRBJ2-7; 7 nucleotides align to TRBD1. J was trimmed by 4 bases and V by 7 bases; bases with no gene match: 11. Germline V gene sequence: CDR1 SGHRS, CDR2 YFSETQ. The CDR3 covers 14 residues.

A note on this clonotype: This may stem from a read error, because a much larger clone lies one nucleotide away. The CDR3 DNA reads TGTGCCAGCAGTTCCGGGGCCAGCGGGAGCCACGCAGATACGCAGTATTTT. Protein product: CASSSGASGSHADTQYF. The chain employs TRBV28 and TRBJ2-3; 8 nucleotides match TRBD2. V shed 4 bases and J 4 bases; nucleotides not matched to a gene: 13. CDR3 length: 17 residues. The V gene's germline CDR1 is MDHEN and CDR2 SYDVKM.

This clonotype has at least ten counts. V is TRBV20-1 and J is TRBJ2-3; 10 bases line up with TRBD2. The CDR3 contains 17 residues. Germline assignment: CDR1 DFQATT and CDR2 SNEGSKA (reference sequence). Unmatched junction bases numbered 16, after V lost 4 bases and J lost 6 bases. CDR3 in amino acids: CSAILAGDIRVADTQYF. CDR3 nucleotide sequence: TGCAGTGCTATTCTAGCGGGAGACATTCGGGTGGCGGATACGCAGTATTTT.

This clonotype was seen ten or more times. V usage is TRBV11-2 and J usage is TRBJ1-6, with D unresolved. Looked up from germline, CDR1 is SGHAT and CDR2 is FQNNGV. The V end was cut by 0 bases, the J end by 9 bases, with 3 bases between. The CDR3 has 12 residues. CDR3 residues: CASSLDSSPLHF. Written as DNA, the CDR3 is TGTGCCAGCAGCTTAGACAGTTCACCCCTCCACTTT. Variable domain in full (rest from reference TRBV11-2 and TRBJ1-6): EAGVAQSPRYKIIEKRQSVAFWCNPISGHATLYWYQQILGQGPKLLIQFQNNGVVDDSQLPKDRFSAERLKGVDSTLKIQPAKLEDSAVYLCASSLDSSPLHFGNGTRLTVT.

In this sample, this clonotype turned up many times. V gene TRBV20-1 combines with J gene TRBJ2-7; D might be TRBD2 (6 bases). Germline V CDR1 and CDR2: DFQATT, SNEGSKA (reference sequence). CDR3 length: 14 amino acids. Trimming shortened V by 4 bases and J by 0 bases, and 13 bases separated the two germline ends. CDR3 sequence: CSAKKSGLSYEQYF. The CDR3 region has the DNA TGCAGTGCTAAAAAAAGCGGGCTCTCCTACGAGCAGTACTTC.

This clonotype has more than one count but fewer than ten. A much larger clone differs from this one at a single base, so this may be a read error. The rearrangement joins TRBV7-2 to TRBJ2-5; the D is unclear. The CDR3 covers 14 residues. Germline V gives CDR1 SGHTA, CDR2 FQGNSA. CDR3 region: CSSSRESNQETQYF. The DNA of the CDR3 is TGTTCCAGCAGCCGTGAGAGCAACCAAGAGACCCAGTACTTC.

This clonotype was observed at least ten times. CDR3 protein: CASSFSTGNNEQFF. The CDR3 region has the DNA TGTGCCAGCAGTTTCTCGACAGGCAACAATGAGCAGTTCTTC. The V and J genes are TRBV5-4 and TRBJ2-1; tentative D call: TRBD1 (6 bases). Germline V lookup: CDR1 SGHNT, CDR2 YYREEE (reference sequence). Trimming left V 5 bases short and J 5 bases short, with 14 bases between. There are 14 residues in the CDR3.

In this sample, this clonotype turned up many times. The genes are TRBV20-1 and TRBJ2-1, with a possible D match to TRBD2 (6 bases). V lost 5 bases and J lost 0, with 11 bases in between. CDR3 length equals 14 residues. Germline values: CDR1 DFQATT, CDR2 SNEGSKA (reference sequence). The CDR3 DNA reads as TGCAGTGCTTCGGGACTCCCCTCCTACAATGAGCAGTTCTTC. The encoded protein is CSASGLPSYNEQFF.

The rearrangement joins TRBV9 to TRBJ2-2; TRBD1 is a possible D gene (6 bases). CDR1 is SGDLS, CDR2 YYNGEE, per germline. With 3 bases removed from V and 0 bases from J, the gap between germline ends came to 12 bases. The CDR3 extends over 16 amino acids. CDR3 sequence (DNA): TGTGCCAGCAGCGCGGCACAGGGCGCGAACACCGGGGAGCTGTTTTTT. Translated, it gives CASSAAQGANTGELFF.